The rows below give T cell receptor beta chains drawn from one sample of a study of radiotherapy plus CTLA-4 blockade in lung cancer. Assay: immunoSEQ multiplex PCR; the TCRdb copy retains only in-frame clones and omits some. The sample lists under 110,000 clones, under 90% seen once, with over 2% in the top ten. Material: peripheral blood, obtained from a patient treated with radiotherapy plus ipilimumab. The receptors originated from a human donor with non-small cell lung cancer that progressed on radiotherapy plus ipilimumab. Some clones in this sample may be carry-over from other donors' samples. Each CDR3 is given with its conserved first and last residue. Fields, in order: CDR3 protein, CDR3 DNA, clone size, J gene, V gene, D gene. The D gene is left open where the match is weak. Some rows have no size entry. The others give once, few or many, or a class for an expanded clone.

CASSSTPGSDQPQHF	TGTGCCAGCAGCTCCACTCCGGGATCCGATCAGCCCCAGCATTTT	-	TRBJ1-5	TRBV5-6	-
CASSQARRETQYF	TGTGCCAGCAGCCAAGCCCGTAGGGAGACCCAGTACTTC	-	TRBJ2-5	TRBV14	-
CASSLDPKWETVSYNSPLHF	TGTGCCAGCAGCTTAGATCCTAAATGGGAGACAGTCTCCTATAATTCACCCCTCCACTTT	few	TRBJ1-6	TRBV11-3	-
CASSPGDRALFYNSPLHF	TGCGCCAGCAGCCCGGGGGACAGGGCTTTATTCTATAATTCACCCCTCCACTTT	-	TRBJ1-6	TRBV5-1	TRBD1
CATKSGGSSYNEQFF	TGTGCCACCAAATCGGGGGGGAGCTCCTACAATGAGCAGTTCTTC	-	TRBJ2-1	TRBV15	TRBD2
CASSYGGHYGYTF	TGTGCCAGCAGTTACGGGGGGCACTATGGCTACACCTTC	few	TRBJ1-2	TRBV6-5	-
CASSSGSRENNEQFF	TGTGCCAGCAGTTCCGGTTCACGGGAGAACAATGAGCAGTTCTTC	-	TRBJ2-1	TRBV6-6	-
CASSLAGQGSGANVLTF	TGCGCCAGCAGCTTGGCCGGACAGGGCTCTGGGGCCAACGTCCTGACTTTC	-	TRBJ2-6	TRBV5-1	TRBD1
CSVVRRGADTQYF	TGCAGCGTTGTCAGGAGAGGCGCAGATACGCAGTATTTT	-	TRBJ2-3	TRBV29-1	-
CASSLGATGSYEQYF	TGTGCCAGCAGCTTAGGGGCGACAGGGTCCTACGAGCAGTACTTC	-	TRBJ2-7	TRBV7-2	TRBD1
CASSPGGSGNTIYF	TGTGCCAGCTCACCGGGTGGGAGTGGAAACACCATATATTTT	medium-sized	TRBJ1-3	TRBV18	-
CASSELNTEAFF	TGTGCCAGCAGTGAACTGAACACTGAAGCTTTCTTT	-	TRBJ1-1	TRBV2	-
CASSESGNSYNEQFF	TGTGCCAGCAGCGAAAGCGGGAACTCCTACAATGAGCAGTTCTTC	-	TRBJ2-1	TRBV9	TRBD2
CASSLGPMGRPGANVLTF	TGTGCCAGCAGCTTAGGCCCTATGGGGAGGCCTGGGGCCAACGTCCTGACTTTC	-	TRBJ2-6	TRBV11-1	-
CASSPRSGGIYNEQFF	TGTGCCAGCTCACCACGTAGCGGGGGTATATACAATGAGCAGTTCTTC	-	TRBJ2-1	TRBV18	TRBD2
CASTYSGGDEQYF	TGTGCCAGCACCTACTCGGGGGGGGACGAGCAGTACTTC	-	TRBJ2-7	TRBV28	TRBD2
CASSYSGGSDYGYTF	TGTGCCAGCAGTTACTCGGGGGGAAGCGACTATGGCTACACCTTC	-	TRBJ1-2	TRBV6-5	-
CASSLGQNSGNTIYF	TGTGCCAGCAGCTTAGGACAGAACTCTGGAAACACCATATATTTT	few	TRBJ1-3	TRBV5-4	-
CASIEQGYGYTF	TGTGCCAGCATCGAACAGGGCTATGGCTACACCTTC	once	TRBJ1-2	TRBV2	-
CASSSPDRDLAKNIQYF	TGTGCCAGCAGCTCACCGGACAGGGACCTAGCCAAAAACATTCAGTACTTC	-	TRBJ2-4	TRBV5-5	TRBD1
CASSISSTRSYGYTF	TGTGCCAGTAGTATATCGTCAACAAGAAGCTATGGCTACACCTTC	-	TRBJ1-2	TRBV19	-
CASSSFGQGARSPLHF	TGTGCCAGCAGTTCGTTCGGACAGGGGGCGCGTTCACCCCTCCACTTT	-	TRBJ1-6	TRBV27	TRBD1
CASSGRTGQETQYF	TGTGCCAGTAGTGGAAGGACAGGCCAAGAGACCCAGTACTTC	-	TRBJ2-5	TRBV19	TRBD1
CASSLPGQPQHF	TGTGCCAGCAGCTTGCCGGGCCAGCCCCAGCATTTT	-	TRBJ1-5	TRBV7-3	-
CATSRGGSGANVLTF	TGTGCCACCAGCAGAGGGGGCTCTGGGGCCAACGTCCTGACTTTC	-	TRBJ2-6	TRBV15	-
CASSPGQGEETQYF	TGCGCCAGCAGTCCCGGACAGGGTGAAGAGACCCAGTACTTC	once	TRBJ2-5	TRBV5-1	TRBD1
CASSVTGAGEAFF	TGTGCCAGCAGCGTAACGGGGGCCGGCGAAGCTTTCTTT	-	TRBJ1-1	TRBV9	-
CASTLRTVGNTEAFF	TGTGCCAGTACCTTAAGGACAGTCGGGAACACTGAAGCTTTCTTT	-	TRBJ1-1	TRBV19	-
CASSPQGTGTNLAKNIQYF	TGTGCCAGCTCCCCACAAGGGACAGGGACAAACTTAGCCAAAAACATTCAGTACTTC	few	TRBJ2-4	TRBV18	TRBD1
CASSSGGAQGYGYTF	TGTGCCAGCAGCTCGGGTGGGGCGCAGGGCTATGGCTACACCTTC	-	TRBJ1-2	TRBV7-2	-
CASSPRGEGNTIYF	TGTGCCAGCAGCCCTCGAGGGGAAGGAAACACCATATATTTT	-	TRBJ1-3	TRBV4-2	-
CATSSDREKLFF	TGTGCCACCAGCAGCGACAGGGAAAAACTGTTTTTT	-	TRBJ1-4	TRBV15	-
CASSDSIEGTNEKLFF	TGTGCCAGCAGTGACTCCATAGAGGGAACTAATGAAAAACTGTTTTTT	-	TRBJ1-4	TRBV6-4	-
CASSEDRVWTEAFF	TGTGCCAGCAGTGAAGACAGGGTCTGGACTGAAGCTTTCTTT	-	TRBJ1-1	TRBV2	-
CASSLGTVPPYEQYF	TGCGCCAGCAGCCTTGGGACAGTTCCTCCCTACGAGCAGTACTTC	-	TRBJ2-7	TRBV5-1	TRBD1
CAISRDGTPYEQYF	TGTGCCATCAGTAGGGATGGGACGCCCTACGAGCAGTACTTC	-	TRBJ2-7	TRBV10-3	-
CASSVGAVNTGELFF	TGTGCCAGCAGTGTGGGGGCGGTGAACACCGGGGAGCTGTTTTTT	few	TRBJ2-2	TRBV2	-
CASSPTGQGYTEAFF	TGTGCCAGCAGCCCCACCGGACAGGGGTACACTGAAGCTTTCTTT	-	TRBJ1-1	TRBV9	TRBD1
CASSQDMAGNTIYF	TGTGCCAGCAGCCAAGACATGGCTGGAAACACCATATATTTT	-	TRBJ1-3	TRBV4-2	-
CASSYSNRGGKQYF	TGTGCCAGCAGTTACAGCAATAGGGGTGGTAAGCAGTACTTC	-	TRBJ2-7	TRBV6-5	-
CASSLDRGSQYF	TGTGCCAGCAGCTTAGACCGGGGTTCGCAGTATTTT	-	TRBJ2-3	TRBV7-2	-
CASSEAGTGGGKYEQYF	TGTGCCAGCAGTGAAGCCGGGACAGGGGGCGGGAAATACGAGCAGTACTTC	-	TRBJ2-7	TRBV6-1	TRBD1
CASMWTPGLDTQYF	TGTGCCAGCATGTGGACTCCGGGGCTAGATACGCAGTATTTT	-	TRBJ2-3	TRBV2	-
CASSEPRGRSYEQYF	TGTGCCAGCAGCGAACCACGTGGTCGATCCTACGAGCAGTACTTC	-	TRBJ2-7	TRBV6-5	-
CASSYSGLAGGGNTQYF	TGCGCCAGCAGCTACTCCGGACTAGCGGGGGGCGGGAATACGCAGTATTTT	once	TRBJ2-3	TRBV5-1	TRBD2
CASSLVSGTGGQFF	TGTGCCAGCAGCTTGGTGTCCGGCACAGGGGGGCAGTTCTTC	few	TRBJ2-1	TRBV5-4	TRBD1
CASSWGWGRNTEAFF	TGTGCCAGCAGTTGGGGATGGGGCCGGAACACTGAAGCTTTCTTT	-	TRBJ1-1	TRBV6-6	-
CASSHSQGAGDTQYF	TGTGCCAGCAGCCACTCTCAGGGGGCGGGAGATACGCAGTATTTT	-	TRBJ2-3	TRBV6-6	TRBD1
CASSSLRNTEAFF	TGTGCCAGCAGTTCCCTCAGGAACACTGAAGCTTTCTTT	-	TRBJ1-1	TRBV27	-
CASSLAGNSPLHF	TGTGCCAGCAGCTTAGCAGGAAATTCACCCCTCCACTTT	few	TRBJ1-6	TRBV7-9	-
CASRTPDSSYEQYF	TGCGCCAGCAGGACCCCCGATAGCTCCTACGAGCAGTACTTC	once	TRBJ2-7	TRBV5-1	-
CASSPGTSGGRYNEQFF	TGTGCCAGCTCACCAGGGACTAGCGGGGGGCGTTACAATGAGCAGTTCTTC	few	TRBJ2-1	TRBV18	TRBD2
CASSLAWTGVYGYTF	TGTGCCAGCAGCTTAGCTTGGACAGGGGTCTATGGCTACACCTTC	-	TRBJ1-2	TRBV7-8	TRBD1
CASSKAVSTDTQYF	TGCGCCAGCAGCAAAGCGGTTAGCACAGATACGCAGTATTTT	few	TRBJ2-3	TRBV5-1	-